What follows are 23 T cell receptor beta chains derived from one specimen sequenced in a study of CD8+ T cells in alopecia areata. Treatment denoted: oral pan-JAK inhibitor, 5-10 mg twice daily. RNA extraction was followed by reverse transcription into cDNA, which acted as the sequencing template. Sequenced by immunoSEQ multiplex PCR; TCRdb stores in-frame clones only, minus some. The repertoire holds roughly 190,000 clones, 50% to 70% seen once, with approximately 1.2% in the top ten. This specimen was CD4+ T cells sorted from blood, taken at roughly week 49, from a patient treated with tofacitinib. Every receptor here comes from a human donor with alopecia areata.

This chain links TRBV29-1 with TRBJ1-1, with D possibly matching TRBD1 (5 bases). CDR3 length: 12 residues. V was clipped by 6 bases and J by 1 base, with 9 bases between them. Germline assignment: CDR1 SQVTM and CDR2 ANQGSEA. CDR3 sequence: CSVRGRNTEAFF. The CDR3 DNA reads TGCAGCGTGAGGGGCCGGAACACTGAAGCTTTCTTT.

This chain connects TRBV10-2 to TRBJ2-1; 13 positions match TRBD2. The CDR3 loop spans 15 amino acids. CDR1 is WSHSY, CDR2 SAAADI, per germline. V shed 5 bases and J 6 bases; nucleotides not matched to a gene: 4. Written as DNA, the CDR3 is TGCGCCAGCAGTCCGACTAGCGGGGGGATCAATGAGCAGTTCTTC. This codes for CASSPTSGGINEQFF.

The chain uses TRBV29-1 and TRBJ1-2; D is undetermined. This CDR3 comprises 14 residues. V gave up 3 bases and J gave up 1 base, with 12 bases separating them. CDR1 and CDR2 from the germline V gene are SQVTM and ANQGSEA. The DNA for the CDR3 is TGCAGCGTTGATTGGGCAGGTGTTAACTATGGCTACACCTTC. It codes for CSVDWAGVNYGYTF.

The gene calls are TRBV15 and TRBJ2-7; D not certain. With 0 bases removed from V and 4 bases from J, the gap between germline ends came to 4 bases. Germline loops: CDR1 LNHNV, CDR2 YYDKDF (reference sequence). This CDR3 contains 12 residues. The CDR3 DNA follows: TGTGCCACCAGCAGAGATGGGTACGAGCAGTACTTC. It yields the protein CATSRDGYEQYF.

The genes are TRBV15 and TRBJ1-4; a possible D gene is TRBD1 (5 bases). Trimming removed 1 base from V and 3 bases from J, with 9 bases in between. CDR1 LNHNV and CDR2 YYDKDF come from the germline V gene (reference sequence). The CDR3 covers 15 residues. For the CDR3, the DNA is TGTGCCACCAGCAGAGTAGGGGACCCTAATGAAAAACTGTTTTTT. This codes for CATSRVGDPNEKLFF.

V usage is TRBV4-3 and J usage is TRBJ2-1; perhaps TRBD2 as D (6 bases). Trimming took 2 bases from V and 8 from J, leaving 10 bases between them. This CDR3 has 13 amino acids. Germline loops: CDR1 LGHNA, CDR2 YSLEER. CDR3 bases: TGCGCCAGCAGCCAATGGAGGGGCGATGAGCAGTTCTTC. This sequence encodes CASSQWRGDEQFF.

The rearrangement links TRBV7-3 to TRBJ1-1; no definite D call. With 3 bases removed from V and 2 bases from J, the gap between germline ends came to 7 bases. The CDR3 is 13 residues long. CDR1 is SGHTA and CDR2 is FQGTGA in the germline V gene. The CDR3 DNA sequence: TGTGCCAGCAGCTTCCACTCCAACACTGAAGCTTTCTTT. The encoded protein is CASSFHSNTEAFF.

V gene TRBV11-2 combines with J gene TRBJ2-3; the match to TRBD1 covers 10 bases. The CDR3 extends over 16 amino acids. The J segment lost 6 bases and the V segment lost 5 bases, leaving 11 bases of the junction unmatched. Germline-derived CDR1 and CDR2 are SGHAT and FQNNGV. For the CDR3, the DNA is TGTGCCAGCAGCCTACCGGGACAGGGGATGCGTGATACGCAGTATTTT. Translating gives CASSLPGQGMRDTQYF.

The chain combines TRBV15 with TRBJ1-2; perhaps TRBD1 as D (6 bases). This CDR3 has 16 residues. V lost 6 bases and J lost 4, with 21 bases in between. The V gene's germline CDR1 is LNHNV and CDR2 YYDKDF (reference sequence). CDR3 DNA: TGTGCCACCAGAACGAGACTTAAGGACAGAAGCTATGGCTACACCTTC. It is translated as CATRTRLKDRSYGYTF. Full variable domain (missing parts from reference TRBV15 and TRBJ1-2): DAMVIQNPRYQVTQFGKPVTLSCSQTLNHNVMYWYQQKSSQAPKLLFHYYDKDFNNEADTPDNFQSRRPNTSFCFLDIRSPGLGDTAMYLCATRTRLKDRSYGYTFGSGTRLTVV.

J is TRBJ1-3 and V is TRBV11-2; D is unclear. The CDR3 runs to 17 residues. CDR1 SGHAT and CDR2 FQNNGV come from the germline V gene. Trimming took 5 bases from V and 0 from J, leaving 17 bases between them. CDR3 region: CASSMADGLPSGNTIYF. Written as DNA, the CDR3 is TGTGCCAGCAGCATGGCGGACGGACTTCCCTCTGGAAACACCATATATTTT. The entire variable domain, with the rest obtained from reference TRBV11-2 and TRBJ1-3, is as follows: EAGVAQSPRYKIIEKRQSVAFWCNPISGHATLYWYQQILGQGPKLLIQFQNNGVVDDSQLPKDRFSAERLKGVDSTLKIQPAKLEDSAVYLCASSMADGLPSGNTIYFGEGSWLTVV.

The J gene is TRBJ1-4, the V gene TRBV5-1; D ambiguous. The CDR3 is made up of 16 amino acids. Germline CDR1 is SGHRS and CDR2 is YFSETQ. V lost 1 base and J lost 2, with 12 bases in between. The CDR3 loop reads CASSLRPVSTNEKLFF. CDR3 in DNA: TGCGCCAGCAGCTTGCGGCCAGTATCGACTAATGAAAAACTGTTTTTT.

The CDR3 bases are TGCGCCAGCAGCCAAGGCGCAGGTCTCCAAGAGACCCAGTACTTC. This gives the protein CASSQGAGLQETQYF. The rearrangement uses TRBV4-3 and TRBJ2-5; D not certain. The CDR3 is 15 residues long. Germline V lookup: CDR1 LGHNA, CDR2 YSLEER. Trimming shortened V by 1 base and J by 1 base, and 10 bases separated the two germline ends.

CDR3 DNA: TGTGCCAGCAGCCCGGGAGGTGTGGGATGGACTGAAGCTTTCTTT. Encoded protein: CASSPGGVGWTEAFF. The chain links TRBV7-9 to TRBJ1-1; no firm D call. CDR1 and CDR2 from the germline V gene are SEHNR and FQNEAQ (reference sequence). V lost 5 bases, J lost 5 bases, and 18 bases lay in between. There are 15 residues in the CDR3.

This clone was recorded only once. This chain connects TRBV29-1 to TRBJ2-2; 7 positions agree with TRBD2. The CDR3 covers 13 residues. The V segment lost 6 bases and the J segment 3 bases; nucleotides outside the gene matches: 4. Germline V gene data show CDR1 as SQVTM and CDR2 as ANQGSEA. The CDR3 loop reads CSVGGTYTGELFF. In nucleotides, the CDR3 is TGCAGCGTCGGGGGGACGTACACCGGGGAGCTGTTTTTT.

V usage is TRBV15 and J usage is TRBJ2-3; the D is unclear. V was cut by 0 bases and J by 3 bases, with 13 bases left in between. CDR1 is LNHNV and CDR2 is YYDKDF in the germline V gene (reference sequence). This CDR3 is 16 amino acids long. The CDR3 region is CATSRDRVGMTDTQYF. The CDR3 DNA is TGTGCCACCAGCAGAGATCGGGTGGGGATGACAGATACGCAGTATTTT.

The rearrangement links TRBV9 to TRBJ1-2; no definite D call. Germline V gene data show CDR1 as SGDLS and CDR2 as YYNGEE. V lost 0 bases and J 5 bases, leaving 11 bases between the germline ends. This CDR3 has 14 amino acids. The CDR3 protein is CASSVDTDGYGYTF. The CDR3 bases are TGTGCCAGCAGCGTAGACACAGATGGGTATGGCTACACCTTC. The entire variable domain, with the rest obtained from reference TRBV9 and TRBJ1-2, is as follows: DSGVTQTPKHLITATGQRVTLRCSPRSGDLSVYWYQQSLDQGLQFLIQYYNGEERAKGNILERFSAQQFPDLHSELNLSSLELGDSALYFCASSVDTDGYGYTFGSGTRLTVV.

This chain links TRBV7-2 with TRBJ2-5, with 7 bases fitting TRBD1. CDR1 and CDR2 (germline): SGHTA, FQGNSA. The CDR3 totals 14 residues. With V trimmed by 1 base and J by 5 bases, 4 bases remained unmatched. The CDR3 is CASSLGGTAETQYF. Here the CDR3 DNA reads TGTGCCAGCAGCTTAGGAGGGACAGCGGAGACCCAGTACTTC.

The rearrangement uses TRBV10-3 and TRBJ2-6; D call uncertain. This CDR3 has 13 residues. Germline CDR1 and CDR2: ENHRY and SYGVKD. V dropped 4 bases and J dropped 3 bases, with 4 bases sitting between them. The CDR3 here is CAISVRGANVLTF. The CDR3 coding sequence is TGTGCCATCAGTGTTCGTGGGGCCAACGTCCTGACTTTC.

The CDR3 nucleotides read TGTGCCAGCAGTCCATCAGCGTATCAGCCCCAGCATTTT. Its translation is CASSPSAYQPQHF. The chain links TRBV6-5 to TRBJ1-5; D remains ambiguous. V was shortened by 5 bases and J by 5 bases, with 10 bases between the two germline ends. The CDR3 consists of 13 residues. CDR1 is MNHEY, CDR2 SVGAGI, per germline.

With respect to this clone: This sample includes further DNA sequences coding for the same CDR3. The chain carries TRBV7-2 and TRBJ2-7; D gene unclear. There are 11 residues in the CDR3. Germline loops: CDR1 SGHTA, CDR2 FQGNSA. The V end lost 3 bases, the J end lost 1 base, and 1 base lay between the germline ends. This CDR3 is CASSLSYEQYF. The CDR3 bases are TGTGCCAGCAGCTTGTCCTACGAGCAGTACTTC.

The rearrangement links TRBV6-5 to TRBJ2-7, with a possible D match to TRBD1 (6 bases). There are 13 residues in the CDR3. Germline loops: CDR1 MNHEY, CDR2 SVGAGI. The V end lost 5 bases, the J end lost 5 bases, and 13 bases lay between the germline ends. The CDR3 region is CASSGQKWDEQYF. CDR3 in DNA: TGTGCCAGCAGTGGACAGAAGTGGGACGAGCAGTACTTC.

This clone was observed a handful of times. DNA for the CDR3: TGCGGCTCAGATCTAGCGAACACCGGGGAGCTGTTTTTT. This codes for CGSDLANTGELFF. The chain recombines TRBV29-1 with TRBJ2-2; D remains unclear. Germline V gene sequence: CDR1 SQVTM, CDR2 ANQGSEA. The CDR3 contains 13 residues.

The gene calls are TRBV30 and TRBJ1-6; D may be TRBD1 (6 bases). Trimming pared 0 bases from V and 2 bases from J, leaving 14 bases between. This CDR3 has 17 amino acids. The germline CDR1 and CDR2 sequences are GTSNPN and SVGIG (reference sequence). The CDR3 reads CAWSVRLRGAYNSPLHF. CDR3 coding DNA: TGTGCCTGGAGTGTTAGGTTGAGGGGGGCCTATAATTCACCCCTCCACTTT.